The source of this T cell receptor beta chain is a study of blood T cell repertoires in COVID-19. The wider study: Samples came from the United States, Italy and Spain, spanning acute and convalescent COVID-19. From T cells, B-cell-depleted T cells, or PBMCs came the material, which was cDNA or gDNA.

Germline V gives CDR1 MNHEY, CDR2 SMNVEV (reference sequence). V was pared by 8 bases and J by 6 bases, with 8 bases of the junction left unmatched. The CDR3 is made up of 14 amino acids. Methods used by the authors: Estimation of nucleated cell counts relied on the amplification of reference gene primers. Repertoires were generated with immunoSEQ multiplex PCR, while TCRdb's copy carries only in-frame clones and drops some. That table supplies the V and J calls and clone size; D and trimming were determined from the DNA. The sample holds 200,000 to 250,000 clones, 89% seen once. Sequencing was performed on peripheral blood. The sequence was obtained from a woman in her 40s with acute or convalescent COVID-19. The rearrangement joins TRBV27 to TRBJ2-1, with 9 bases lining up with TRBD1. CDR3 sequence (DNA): TGTGCCAGCTCATCGGGGACAGGGACCAATGAGCAGTTCTTC. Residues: CASSSGTGTNEQFF.